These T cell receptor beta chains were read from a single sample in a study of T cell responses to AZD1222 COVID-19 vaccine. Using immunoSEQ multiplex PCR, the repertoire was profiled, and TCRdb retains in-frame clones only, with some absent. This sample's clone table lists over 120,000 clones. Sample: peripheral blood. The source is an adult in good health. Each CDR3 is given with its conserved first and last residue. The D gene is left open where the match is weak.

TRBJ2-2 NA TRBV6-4 CASRVGANTGELFF TGTGCCAGCAGAGTCGGGGCGAACACCGGGGAGCTGTTTTTT
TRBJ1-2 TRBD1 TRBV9 CASSPDRDLYGYTF TGTGCCAGCAGCCCCGACAGGGATCTCTATGGCTACACCTTC
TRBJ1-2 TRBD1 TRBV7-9 CASTPPAGGTGYTF TGTGCCAGCACCCCCCCGGCAGGGGGCACTGGCTACACCTTC
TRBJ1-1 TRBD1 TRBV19 CASSGSGGPSTETEAFF TGTGCCAGTAGTGGGTCAGGGGGCCCCTCTACGGAGACTGAAGCTTTCTTT
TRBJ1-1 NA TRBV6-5 CASSYDRNTEAFF TGTGCCAGCAGTTACGACAGAAACACTGAAGCTTTCTTT
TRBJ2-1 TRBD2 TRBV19 CASSRLAVSYNEQFF TGTGCCAGTAGCAGACTAGCGGTATCCTACAATGAGCAGTTCTTC
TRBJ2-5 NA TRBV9 CASSRGDSQKETQYF TGTGCCAGCAGCCGGGGAGACTCCCAAAAAGAGACCCAGTACTTC
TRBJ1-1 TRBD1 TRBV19 CASSVDRGSGEAFF TGTGCCAGTAGTGTCGACAGGGGATCTGGTGAAGCTTTCTTT
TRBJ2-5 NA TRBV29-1 CSGAWEAQETQYF TGCAGCGGCGCTTGGGAAGCCCAAGAGACCCAGTACTTC
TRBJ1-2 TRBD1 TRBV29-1 CSALALGDRGDMNYGYTF TGCAGCGCCCTGGCGTTGGGGGACAGGGGCGATATGAACTATGGCTACACCTTC
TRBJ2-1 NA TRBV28 CASGNAGSLYNEQFF TGTGCCAGCGGAAATGCAGGGTCGCTGTACAATGAGCAGTTCTTC
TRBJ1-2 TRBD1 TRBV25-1 CASRSSGGHGYTF TGTGCCAGCAGAAGCTCAGGGGGTCATGGCTACACCTTC
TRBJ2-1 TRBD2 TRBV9 CASSEGTSGGPYNEQFF TGTGCCAGCAGCGAGGGGACTAGCGGGGGTCCCTACAATGAGCAGTTCTTC
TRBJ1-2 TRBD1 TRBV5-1 CASSVDPGQGNYGYTF TGCGCCAGCAGCGTCGATCCGGGACAGGGGAACTATGGCTACACCTTC
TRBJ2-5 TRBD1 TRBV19 CASSIGTGETQYF TGTGCCAGTAGTATAGGGACAGGGGAGACCCAGTACTTC
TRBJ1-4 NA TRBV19 CASTGTQGHKLFF TGTGCCTCCACCGGGACCCAGGGACACAAACTGTTTTTT
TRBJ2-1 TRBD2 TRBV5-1 CASSLAGGRSNEQFF TGCGCCAGCAGCTTGGCGGGGGGTAGGTCCAATGAGCAGTTCTTC
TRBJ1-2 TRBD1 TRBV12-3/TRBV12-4 CASRQGAYYGYTF TGTGCCAGCAGACAGGGGGCCTACTATGGCTACACCTTC
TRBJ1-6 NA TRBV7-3 CASSLEARESPLHF TGTGCCAGCAGCTTAGAGGCCAGGGAATCACCCCTCCACTTT
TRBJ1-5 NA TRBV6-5 CASSLFFGAPNQPQHF TGTGCCAGCAGTTTATTCTTCGGGGCTCCTAATCAGCCCCAGCATTTT
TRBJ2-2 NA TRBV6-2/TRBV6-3 CASSYDLDGELFF TGTGCCAGCAGTTACGACTTGGACGGGGAGCTGTTTTTT
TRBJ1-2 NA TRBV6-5 CASSSLTGYYGYTF TGTGCCAGCAGTTCCCTGACAGGTTATTATGGCTACACCTTC
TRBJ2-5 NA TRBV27 CASSIAWTASWAQYF TGTGCCAGCAGTATAGCCTGGACAGCTTCTTGGGCCCAGTACTTC
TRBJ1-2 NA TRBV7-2 CASSPNRVANYGYTF TGTGCCAGCAGTCCTAACAGGGTCGCTAACTATGGCTACACCTTC
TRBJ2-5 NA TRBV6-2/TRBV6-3 CASSYSVSGVSGETQYF TGTGCCAGCAGTTACTCGGTTAGCGGTGTATCGGGAGAGACCCAGTACTTC
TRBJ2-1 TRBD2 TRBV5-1 CASSLETSGGPNEQFF TGCGCCAGCAGCTTGGAGACTAGCGGGGGCCCCAATGAGCAGTTCTTC
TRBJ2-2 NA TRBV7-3 CASSLTGELFF TGTGCCAGCAGCTTAACGGGGGAGCTGTTTTTT
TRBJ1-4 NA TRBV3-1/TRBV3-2 CASSQGGLSNEKLFF TGTGCCAGCAGCCAAGGGGGCCTGAGTAATGAAAAACTGTTTTTT
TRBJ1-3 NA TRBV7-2 CASSLVGNTIYF TGTGCCAGCAGCTTAGTCGGAAACACCATATATTTT
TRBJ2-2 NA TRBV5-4 CASSSLTGNTGELFF TGTGCCAGCAGCTCCCTGACAGGGAACACCGGGGAGCTGTTTTTT
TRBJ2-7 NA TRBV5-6 CASSLEGFEQYF TGTGCCAGCAGCTTGGAAGGGTTCGAGCAGTACTTC
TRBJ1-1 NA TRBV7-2 CASTLEGLNTEAFF TGTGCCAGCACACTTGAGGGCCTGAACACTGAAGCTTTCTTT
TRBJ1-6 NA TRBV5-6 CASSLGASPNSPLHF TGTGCCAGCAGCTTGGGTGCCAGCCCTAATTCACCCCTCCACTTT
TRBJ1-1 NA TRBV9 CASSVASGLSEAFF TGTGCCAGCAGCGTAGCTTCAGGGCTGTCTGAAGCTTTCTTT
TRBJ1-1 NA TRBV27 CASSPYPLDRNTEAFF TGTGCCAGCAGTCCATACCCGTTAGACAGGAACACTGAAGCTTTCTTT
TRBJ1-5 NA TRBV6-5 CASSRSTGSDQPQHF TGTGCCAGCAGTCGCAGTACAGGGAGCGATCAGCCCCAGCATTTT
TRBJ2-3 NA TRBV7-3 CASSLTSYADTQYF TGTGCCAGCAGCTTAACTAGTTATGCAGATACGCAGTATTTT
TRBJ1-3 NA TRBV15 CATSRESNWIGNTIYF TGTGCCACCAGCAGAGAATCGAACTGGATCGGAAACACCATATATTTT
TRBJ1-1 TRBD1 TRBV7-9 CASSTRDRGVAFF TGTGCCAGCAGCACCCGGGACAGGGGTGTAGCTTTCTTT
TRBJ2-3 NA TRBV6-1 CASSEVGPWYF TGTGCCAGCAGTGAAGTGGGACCTTGGTATTTT
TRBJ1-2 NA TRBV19 CASSISLADGYTF TGTGCCAGTAGTATCAGCTTGGCAGATGGCTACACCTTC
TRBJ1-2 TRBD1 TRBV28 CASSPLPGQGNYGYTF TGTGCCAGCAGTCCCCTACCGGGACAGGGGAACTATGGCTACACCTTC
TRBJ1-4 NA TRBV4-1 CASSQLQGPNEKLFF TGCGCCAGCAGCCAACTGCAGGGCCCTAATGAAAAACTGTTTTTT
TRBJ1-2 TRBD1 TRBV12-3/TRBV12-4 CASSNTGGGYTF TGTGCCAGCAGTAATACAGGGGGAGGCTACACCTTC
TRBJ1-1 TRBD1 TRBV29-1 CSVELTGTEAFF TGCAGCGTTGAACTGACAGGGACTGAAGCTTTCTTT
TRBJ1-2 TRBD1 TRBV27 CASSLYQGGGYTF TGTGCCAGCAGTTTATACCAGGGGGGAGGCTACACCTTC
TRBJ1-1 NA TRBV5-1 CASSLMVRTNTEAFF TGCGCCAGCAGCTTGATGGTCAGGACGAACACTGAAGCTTTCTTT
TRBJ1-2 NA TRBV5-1 CASRDGPNYGYTF TGCGCCAGCAGGGACGGCCCTAACTATGGCTACACCTTC
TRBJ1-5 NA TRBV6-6 CASSYSRDTYQPQHF TGTGCCAGCAGTTACTCGCGGGACACATATCAGCCCCAGCATTTT
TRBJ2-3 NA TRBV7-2 CASSLYGRVGTDTQYF TGTGCCAGCAGTCTATACGGGCGGGTTGGCACAGATACGCAGTATTTT
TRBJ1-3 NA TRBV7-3 CASSSYRDVRSGNTIYF TGTGCCAGCAGCTCCTACCGAGACGTACGCTCTGGAAACACCATATATTTT
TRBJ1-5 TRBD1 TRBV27 CASSRQGSNQPQHF TGTGCCAGCAGTAGACAGGGAAGCAATCAGCCCCAGCATTTT
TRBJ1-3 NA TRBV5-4 CASSLAGVTGNTIYF TGTGCCAGCAGCTTGGCCGGGGTTACCGGAAACACCATATATTTT
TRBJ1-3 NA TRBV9 CASSVEARVSSGNTIYF TGTGCCAGCAGCGTAGAGGCACGGGTTAGCTCTGGAAACACCATATATTTT
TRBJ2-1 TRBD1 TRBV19 CASRQGENYNEQFF TGTGCCAGTAGGCAGGGGGAAAATTACAATGAGCAGTTCTTC
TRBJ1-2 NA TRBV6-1 CASSEATGTPARYGYTF TGTGCCAGCAGTGAGGCCACCGGGACACCAGCTCGCTATGGCTACACCTTC
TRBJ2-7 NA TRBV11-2 CASSFGGAKEQYF TGTGCCAGCAGCTTTGGCGGAGCCAAGGAGCAGTACTTC
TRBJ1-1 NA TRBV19 CASSPAPMNTEAFF TGTGCCAGTAGTCCGGCGCCCATGAACACTGAAGCTTTCTTT
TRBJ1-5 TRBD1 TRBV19 CASNHLDELGQASNQPQHF TGTGCCAGTAACCACTTGGACGAACTCGGACAGGCTAGCAATCAGCCCCAGCATTTT